One sample yielded the 21 T cell receptor beta chains listed below, sequenced in a study of control samples from healthy donors and cancer patients. The assay was immunoSEQ multiplex PCR, and TCRdb's table has in-frame clones only and misses some. The sample contains 130,000 or so clones, 94% of which appear only once. Sequenced material: blood. These receptors were collected from a middle-aged man in good health.

The chain links TRBV6-5 to TRBJ1-4; TRBD1 is a possible D gene (6 bases). The germline gives CDR1 MNHEY, CDR2 SVGAGI. The CDR3 contains 14 residues. Deletions cut 5 bases from V and 8 bases from J, with 15 bases between. The CDR3 DNA reads as TGTGCCAGCAGTAAGGGAGGGGGTGAGGAAAAACTGTTTTTT. Residues: CASSKGGGEEKLFF.

The rearrangement links TRBV19 to TRBJ1-5, with 7 positions matching TRBD1. CDR1 and CDR2 (germline): LNHDA, SQIVND (reference sequence). The CDR3 totals 15 residues. V lost 7 bases, J lost 1 base, and 7 bases stayed unmatched. The CDR3 here is CASIPGGGSNQPQHF. The CDR3 DNA follows: TGTGCCAGTATTCCAGGGGGAGGGAGCAATCAGCCCCAGCATTTT.

This chain links TRBV28 with TRBJ2-7; either TRBD1 or TRBD2 may fit D (5 bases each). V was cut by 2 bases and J by 3 bases, with 11 bases left in between. The CDR3 extends over 14 amino acids. Germline V gene sequence: CDR1 MDHEN, CDR2 SYDVKM. CDR3 in DNA: TGTGCCAGCAGTTTAGGGGGTCAGGGCTACGAGCAGTACTTC. Protein sequence: CASSLGGQGYEQYF.

The genes are TRBV5-4 and TRBJ2-2; the D is unclear. The V gene's germline CDR1 is SGHNT and CDR2 YYREEE (reference sequence). The CDR3 contains 13 residues. The V end lost 0 bases, the J end lost 5 bases, and 5 bases lay between the germline ends. The CDR3 coding sequence is TGTGCCAGCAGCTTGGGAGTTACCGGGGAGCTGTTTTTT. It yields the protein CASSLGVTGELFF.

The chain employs TRBV24-1 and TRBJ1-5; D may be TRBD1 (5 bases). Germline assignment: CDR1 KGHDR and CDR2 SFDVKD. Trimming removed 5 bases at V and 0 bases at J, with 10 bases between. The CDR3 is 15 amino acids. CDR3 sequence: CATSGGHLSNQPQHF. CDR3 bases: TGTGCCACCAGTGGCGGACACCTTAGCAATCAGCCCCAGCATTTT.

The gene calls are TRBV6-1 and TRBJ2-1; weak D call: TRBD1 (6 bases). This CDR3 has 16 residues. The germline V gene encodes CDR1 MNHNS and CDR2 SASEGT. Deletions cut 2 bases from V and 0 bases from J, with 11 bases between. The CDR3 DNA is TGTGCCAGCAGTGAAAGGGGGACGAGCTCCTACAATGAGCAGTTCTTC. Translation: CASSERGTSSYNEQFF.

V usage is TRBV5-4 and J usage is TRBJ2-5; tentatively, D is TRBD1 or TRBD2 (5 bases each). The V end lost 3 bases, the J end lost 1 base, and 13 bases lay between the germline ends. From germline, CDR1 is SGHNT and CDR2 YYREEE (reference sequence). The CDR3 consists of 15 residues. The CDR3 nucleotides are TGTGCCAGCAGCTCAACTTCGGGACCCCAAGAGACCCAGTACTTC. This codes for CASSSTSGPQETQYF.

V usage is TRBV10-3 and J usage is TRBJ1-1; tentatively, D is TRBD1 (5 bases). The CDR3 sequence is 13 residues long. Between the trimmed V and J ends, which lost 11 bases and 1 base, there was a span of 14 bases. Germline loops: CDR1 ENHRY, CDR2 SYGVKD. The CDR3: CAHQGRENTEAFF. CDR3 in DNA: TGTGCCCATCAGGGACGAGAGAACACTGAAGCTTTCTTT.

The chain uses TRBV6-4 and TRBJ1-6; D is uncertain. With 2 bases removed from V and 6 bases from J, the gap between germline ends came to 5 bases. Germline V gives CDR1 MRHNA, CDR2 SNTAGT. The CDR3 runs to 13 residues. Here the CDR3 DNA reads TGTGCCAGCAGTGACACTTTTAATTCACCCCTCCACTTT. Protein sequence: CASSDTFNSPLHF.

The rearrangement links TRBV5-4 to TRBJ1-2; 10 bases fit TRBD1. The germline CDR1 and CDR2 sequences are SGHNT and YYREEE (reference sequence). CDR3 size: 14 residues. The J segment lost 8 bases and the V segment lost 3 bases, leaving 7 bases of the junction unmatched. DNA of the CDR3: TGTGCCAGCAGCTGGGGGACAGGGGAGAGAGGCTACACCTTC. Its protein is CASSWGTGERGYTF.

V and J are TRBV4-1 and TRBJ1-5; TRBD1 might be the D (5 bases). From germline, CDR1 is MGHRA and CDR2 YSYEKL. V was pared by 0 bases and J by 2 bases, with 14 bases between. This CDR3 contains 17 residues. CDR3: CASSQDRGGGGNQPQHF. As DNA, the CDR3 is TGCGCCAGCAGCCAAGACCGAGGCGGGGGAGGCAATCAGCCCCAGCATTTT.

V gene TRBV5-1 combines with J gene TRBJ1-1; 11 bases are a match to TRBD1. CDR3 length: 14 residues. The V gene end was trimmed by 4 bases and the J gene end by 3 bases; junction bases not matched to a gene: 2. Germline V CDR1 and CDR2: SGHRS, YFSETQ. CDR3 sequence (DNA): TGCGCCAGCAGCACGGGACAGGGGGACACTGAAGCTTTCTTT. Protein sequence: CASSTGQGDTEAFF.

The chain recombines TRBV5-1 with TRBJ2-2, with 10 positions matching TRBD1. The J segment lost 6 bases and the V segment lost 9 bases, leaving 11 bases of the junction unmatched. The CDR3 has 15 residues. Per germline, CDR1 SGHRS and CDR2 YFSETQ. The CDR3 protein is CATTPGQGISGELFF. For the CDR3, the DNA is TGCGCCACCACGCCGGGACAGGGGATATCCGGGGAGCTGTTTTTT.

The CDR3 DNA is TGTGCCAGCAGCTTAGGACAGGGGGCTGGAAACACCATATATTTT. Translation gives CASSLGQGAGNTIYF. The chain joins TRBV7-6 to TRBJ1-3; 9 bases are a match to TRBD1. The trim removed 1 base at V and 2 bases at J, leaving 0 bases unmatched. CDR3 length equals 15 residues. Germline-derived CDR1 and CDR2 are SGHVS and FNYEAQ.

The rearrangement uses TRBV5-1 and TRBJ2-3; TRBD1 agrees at 10 bases. The CDR3 is made up of 16 amino acids. CDR1 and CDR2 from the germline V gene are SGHRS and YFSETQ. The junction had 10 bases not matched to a gene; V was cut back by 3 bases and J by 6 bases. The DNA for the CDR3 is TGCGCCAGCAGCTGGAGGGGACAGGGGAGGTCGGATACGCAGTATTTT. Its translation: CASSWRGQGRSDTQYF.

Written as DNA, the CDR3 is TGTGCCAGCAGCCAAGAGGCAGGCCTAGGGAATGAGCAGTTCTTC. Its translation is CASSQEAGLGNEQFF. V and J are TRBV14 and TRBJ2-1, with unresolved D. Germline CDR1 is SGHDN and CDR2 is FVKESK. Trimming left V 0 bases short and J 7 bases short, with 13 bases between. The CDR3 length is 15 residues.

This chain links TRBV3-1 (or the pseudogene TRBV3-2) with TRBJ1-3; the D is unclear. The germline V gene encodes CDR1 LGHDT and CDR2 YNNKEL (reference sequence). V lost 2 bases, J lost 0 bases, and 8 bases lay in between. CDR3 length equals 15 residues. The CDR3 spells CASSQSRFSGNTIYF. Here the CDR3 DNA reads TGTGCCAGCAGCCAAAGTCGATTCTCTGGAAACACCATATATTTT.

The chain uses TRBV20-1 and TRBJ1-1, with D maybe TRBD1 (5 bases). V lost 6 bases to trimming and J lost 12 bases, with 14 bases between them. This CDR3 is built from 10 residues. From germline, CDR1 is DFQATT and CDR2 SNEGSKA (reference sequence). The CDR3 is CSAWTPITFF. CDR3 coding DNA: TGCAGTGCATGGACACCTATTACTTTCTTT.

This clone occurred once. V and J are TRBV5-4 and TRBJ1-1; D uncertain. Germline V gene data show CDR1 as SGHNT and CDR2 as YYREEE (reference sequence). V lost 4 bases and J 1 base, leaving 5 bases between the germline ends. The CDR3 length is 12 residues. This chain's CDR3 is CASSEGNTEAFF. The CDR3 bases are TGTGCCAGCAGCGAAGGGAACACTGAAGCTTTCTTT.

J is TRBJ1-4 and V is TRBV7-9, with D perhaps TRBD1 (5 bases). The CDR3 length is 15 residues. Germline CDR1 SEHNR, CDR2 FQNEAQ (reference sequence). The germline V and J ends were trimmed by 1 base and 6 bases, with 12 bases remaining between them. The CDR3 here is CASSLVRGQDEKLFF. DNA of the CDR3: TGTGCCAGCAGCTTAGTGAGGGGTCAGGATGAAAAACTGTTTTTT.

This clone was seen a single time. The chain carries TRBV11-2 and TRBJ2-5, with 9 bases fitting TRBD2. Germline V gene data show CDR1 as SGHAT and CDR2 as FQNNGV. V dropped 3 bases and J dropped 4; count of bases not matched to a gene: 12. There are 17 residues in the CDR3. The CDR3 sequence: CASSLRGRGGAVETQYF. The CDR3 DNA reads as TGTGCCAGCAGCTTGCGGGGGCGCGGGGGGGCCGTAGAGACCCAGTACTTC. The full variable domain, in which reference TRBV11-2 and TRBJ2-5 provide the parts outside the CDR3, is EAGVAQSPRYKIIEKRQSVAFWCNPISGHATLYWYQQILGQGPKLLIQFQNNGVVDDSQLPKDRFSAERLKGVDSTLKIQPAKLEDSAVYLCASSLRGRGGAVETQYFGPGTRLLVL.